Shown below are 5 T cell receptor beta chains from a single sample sequenced in a study of T-cell memory formation after mild COVID-19. TCRdb reanalysed the 5' RACE reads using MiXCR and keeps one entry per CDR3 protein. In the table there are around 140,000 distinct CDR3 sequences, 6% to 6.5% of which are singletons. The specimen was PBMCs or a T cell subset sorted from them (not recorded which). The receptors here all came from an adult woman who had mild COVID-19 (a few samples of this study predate the infection). Cell type and time point are not known.

This clonotype was seen repeatedly, ten times or more. V and J are TRBV4-3 and TRBJ2-1, with 8 bases matching TRBD2. The J segment lost 10 bases and the V segment lost 0 bases, leaving 11 bases of the junction unmatched. Germline V gene lookup returns CDR1 LGHNA and CDR2 YSLEER. The CDR3 sequence is 16 residues long. The CDR3 protein is CASSQDPGGGPFEQFF. CDR3 bases: TGCGCCAGCAGCCAAGATCCCGGGGGGGGCCCCTTCGAGCAGTTCTTC.

The CDR3 sequence: CASSLNPLGSNQPQHF. The CDR3 nucleotides read TGCGCCAGCAGCTTGAACCCGTTAGGTAGCAATCAGCCCCAGCATTTT. This chain links TRBV5-1 with TRBJ1-5; D not resolved. Per the germline V gene, CDR1 is SGHRS and CDR2 is YFSETQ. Trimming shortened V by 1 base and J by 0 bases, and 11 bases separated the two germline ends. This CDR3 contains 16 residues.

For this clonotype: This may arise from a read error, as a much more abundant clone is one base away. CDR3 residues: CASSAARTGITEAIF. The CDR3 bases are TGCGCCAGCAGCGCAGCTAGGACAGGGATAACTGAAGCTATCTTT. The chain recombines TRBV5-1 with TRBJ1-1; 8 bases are shared with TRBD1. This CDR3 has 15 residues. Germline lookup yields CDR1 SGHRS and CDR2 YFSETQ.

This clonotype was detected a few times. This chain links TRBV5-1 with TRBJ2-7; 7 nucleotides match TRBD1. Germline CDR1 SGHRS, CDR2 YFSETQ. Trimming cost V 2 bases and J 7 bases; bases outside gene matches: 9. CDR3 length: 14 residues. The DNA of the CDR3 is TGCGCCAGCAGCTTTGACAGGGAAAGTGTGGAGCAGTACTTC. It encodes CASSFDRESVEQYF. The variable domain in full, completed from reference TRBV5-1 and TRBJ2-7, reads KAGVTQTPRYLIKTRGQQVTLSCSPISGHRSVSWYQQTPGQGLQFLFEYFSETQRNKGNFPGRFSGRQFSNSRSEMNVSTLELGDSALYLCASSFDRESVEQYFGPGTRLTVT.

The chain uses TRBV7-8 and TRBJ2-1, with D possibly matching TRBD1 (6 bases). The CDR3 extends over 13 amino acids. Germline assignment: CDR1 SGHVS and CDR2 FQNEAQ. V lost 3 bases to trimming and J lost 8 bases, with 11 bases between them. The CDR3, as DNA: TGTGCCAGCAGCTTTCAACAGGGCTATGAGCAGTTCTTC. Amino acid sequence: CASSFQQGYEQFF.